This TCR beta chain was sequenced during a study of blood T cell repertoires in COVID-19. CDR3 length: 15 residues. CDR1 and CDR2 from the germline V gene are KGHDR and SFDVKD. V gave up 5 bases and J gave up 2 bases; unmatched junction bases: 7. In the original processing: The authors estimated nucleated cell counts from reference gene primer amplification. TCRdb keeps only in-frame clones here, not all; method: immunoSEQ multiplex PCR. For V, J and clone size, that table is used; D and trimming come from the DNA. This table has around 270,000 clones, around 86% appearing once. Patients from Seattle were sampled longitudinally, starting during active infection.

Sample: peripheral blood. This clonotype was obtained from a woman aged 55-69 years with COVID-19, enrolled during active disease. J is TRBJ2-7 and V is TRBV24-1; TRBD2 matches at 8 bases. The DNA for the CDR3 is TGTGCCACCAGTGCACCGGGGGGGCTAACCTACGAGCAGTACTTC. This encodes CATSAPGGLTYEQYF.